Here is one TCR beta chain with its context. The study assigned cohorts using participant-reported clinical history. This sample was taken from a study of blood T cell repertoires in COVID-19. Profiling relied on immunoSEQ multiplex PCR, and the TCRdb table lists in-frame clones only, not all of them. The data hold a few hundred thousand clones, with 85% to 90% observed a single time. The CDR3 is 12 amino acids. Trimming cost V 4 bases and J 3 bases, with 7 bases left between them. The germline gives CDR1 MDHEN, CDR2 SYDVKM. This TCR came from a woman aged 18-30 years in a cohort exposed to, infected with or recovered from COVID-19 (not recorded which). Sequences were obtained from PBMCs or T cells enriched from blood (not recorded which). The V call is TRBV28, the J call TRBJ2-7; tentatively, D is TRBD2 (5 bases). CDR3 nucleotide sequence: TGTGCCAGCAGTTCCGGGGACTACGAGCAGTACTTC. It codes for CASSSGDYEQYF.